Below, 22 T cell receptor beta chains from the same sample are listed, as sequenced in a study of PD-L1 blockade in urothelial cancer. Clones were read by immunoSEQ multiplex PCR, and TCRdb kept only the in-frame ones, dropping some. This table has around 26,000 clones, 86% appearing once. Sequences were derived from PBMCs, sampled around atezolizumab (anti-PD-L1) treatment. Source of these receptors: a man between 60 and 75 years old with urothelial cancer.

The rearrangement links TRBV6-6 to TRBJ1-1; D ambiguous. The CDR3 is 14 residues long. The germline gives CDR1 MNHNY, CDR2 SVGAGI (reference sequence). V was cut by 5 bases and J by 5 bases, with 15 bases left in between. CDR3 in DNA: TGTGCCAGCAGTGCCGCGGGAGCCGGGACTGAAGCTTTCTTT. It encodes CASSAAGAGTEAFF.

The rearrangement uses TRBV30 and TRBJ1-1, with D hard to call. V was cut by 0 bases and J by 4 bases, with 15 bases left in between. The CDR3 loop spans 15 amino acids. Germline V gives CDR1 GTSNPN, CDR2 SVGIG (reference sequence). DNA of the CDR3: TGTGCCTGGAGTGTTGGTCTCTCCCGGGGCACTGAAGCTTTCTTT. Its translation is CAWSVGLSRGTEAFF.

The chain carries TRBV11-3 and TRBJ2-3; 13 bases agree with TRBD2. V trimming: 4 bases; J trimming: 3 bases; junction bases outside the gene matches: 4. CDR1 SGHNT and CDR2 YENEEA come from the germline V gene. The CDR3 extends over 16 amino acids. The CDR3 reads CASSWTSGSATDTQYF. CDR3 nucleotides: TGTGCCAGCAGCTGGACTAGCGGGAGCGCGACAGATACGCAGTATTTT.

This sequence joins TRBV15 and TRBJ2-2; 9 bases are a match to TRBD2. Germline V lookup: CDR1 LNHNV, CDR2 YYDKDF (reference sequence). This CDR3 comprises 12 residues. After removal of 4 bases from V and 9 bases from J, the junction contained 0 bases not matched to a gene. The DNA for the CDR3 is TGTGCCACCAGCACTAGCGGGAGGGAGCTGTTTTTT. It is translated as CATSTSGRELFF.

The chain carries TRBV5-1 and TRBJ1-1, with 9 nucleotides matching TRBD1. CDR3 length: 15 residues. Germline V gene lookup returns CDR1 SGHRS and CDR2 YFSETQ. J lost 3 bases, V lost 2 bases, and 5 bases had no gene match. Here the CDR3 DNA reads TGCGCCAGCAGCTTTACAGGGGGCGGTCACACTGAAGCTTTCTTT. It codes for CASSFTGGGHTEAFF.

V usage is TRBV6-5 and J usage is TRBJ1-2; tentatively, D is TRBD1 (6 bases). Germline loops: CDR1 MNHEY, CDR2 SVGAGI. The V end lost 0 bases, the J end lost 7 bases, and 12 bases lay between the germline ends. This CDR3 comprises 14 residues. CDR3: CASSYSSRGSGYTF. CDR3 nucleotide sequence: TGTGCCAGCAGTTACTCGAGCAGGGGAAGTGGCTACACCTTC.

The gene calls are TRBV28 and TRBJ1-2; TRBD1 matches 11 bases. With V trimmed by 2 bases and J by 5 bases, 4 bases remained unmatched. CDR3 size: 15 residues. In germline, CDR1 is MDHEN, CDR2 SYDVKM. CDR3 sequence reads: CASSLGGQGVYGYTF. The CDR3 nucleotides read TGTGCCAGCAGTTTAGGGGGACAGGGGGTTTATGGCTACACCTTC.

The rearrangement uses TRBV30 and TRBJ2-3; 8 positions match TRBD2. The CDR3 is 14 amino acids. The V gene's germline CDR1 is GTSNPN and CDR2 SVGIG (reference sequence). The V gene end was trimmed by 8 bases and the J gene end by 0 bases; junction bases not matched to a gene: 7. The CDR3 is CAREGRGSTDTQYF. CDR3 nucleotide sequence: TGTGCCCGGGAGGGACGGGGTAGCACAGATACGCAGTATTTT.

The gene calls are TRBV6-6 and TRBJ2-2; 12 bases match TRBD2. This CDR3 is 16 amino acids long. V lost 6 bases to trimming and J lost 6 bases; unmatched junction nucleotides: 8. Germline loops: CDR1 MNHNY, CDR2 SVGAGI (reference sequence). Written as DNA, the CDR3 is TGTGCCAGCAGGCACGCTAGCGGGAGGGTCGCCGGGGAGCTGTTTTTT. Protein: CASRHASGRVAGELFF.

The genes are TRBV5-1 and TRBJ2-6; D remains unclear. CDR1 and CDR2 from the germline V gene are SGHRS and YFSETQ. The CDR3 is 15 residues long. The germline V and J ends were trimmed by 4 bases and 0 bases, with 8 bases remaining between them. CDR3 loop: CASSRESSGANVLTF. The CDR3 DNA follows: TGCGCCAGCAGCCGCGAAAGCTCTGGGGCCAACGTCCTGACTTTC.

CDR3 in amino acids: CASSREANYNEQFF. CDR3 sequence (DNA): TGCGCCAGCAGTCGGGAGGCCAATTACAATGAGCAGTTCTTC. The rearrangement links TRBV5-1 to TRBJ2-1, with 7 bases that match TRBD2. CDR1 SGHRS and CDR2 YFSETQ come from the germline V gene. V dropped 5 bases and J dropped 4; count of bases not matched to a gene: 6. The CDR3 extends over 14 amino acids.

This chain joins TRBV6-5 and TRBJ1-1, with D possibly being TRBD1 (6 bases). V shed 7 bases and J shed 7 bases, with 19 bases lying between them. Looked up from germline, CDR1 is MNHEY and CDR2 is SVGAGI. This CDR3 region has 14 residues. CDR3 DNA: TGTGCCAGCACCCCACCACAGGGTCTAGGTGAAGCTTTCTTT. Its protein product is CASTPPQGLGEAFF.

This clone ranks as large. This chain uses TRBV7-9 with TRBJ1-6; D is unresolved. V gave up 3 bases and J gave up 7 bases, with 16 bases separating them. This CDR3 is 16 amino acids long. Germline V gene sequence: CDR1 SEHNR, CDR2 FQNEAQ (reference sequence). CDR3: CASSFPDIGSNSPLHF. For the CDR3, the DNA is TGTGCCAGCAGCTTTCCCGATATCGGGAGCAATTCACCCCTCCACTTT.

The CDR3 here is CASSSRQGAGQPQHF. The DNA of the CDR3 is TGTGCCAGCAGCTCACGACAGGGGGCAGGTCAGCCCCAGCATTTT. J is TRBJ1-5 and V is TRBV7-2; TRBD1 agrees at 10 bases. There are 15 residues in the CDR3. Per the germline V gene, CDR1 is SGHTA and CDR2 is FQGNSA. V dropped 4 bases and J dropped 6; count of bases not matched to a gene: 6. Based on the CDR3 plus reference TRBV7-2 and TRBJ1-5, the full variable domain is GAGVSQSPSNKVTEKGKDVELRCDPISGHTALYWYRQSLGQGLEFLIYFQGNSAPDKSGLPSDRFSAERTGGSVSTLTIQRTQQEDSAVYLCASSSRQGAGQPQHFGDGTRLSIL.

V and J are TRBV4-2 and TRBJ2-1; 10 bases agree with TRBD2. V was pared by 1 base and J by 6 bases, with 6 bases of the junction left unmatched. CDR1 LGHNA and CDR2 YNFKEQ come from the germline V gene. This CDR3 region has 16 residues. The CDR3 DNA follows: TGTGCCAGCAGCCAAGGATTCTCTAGCGGGAGCAATGAGCAGTTCTTC. Translated: CASSQGFSSGSNEQFF.

This sequence joins TRBV7-6 and TRBJ1-3; perhaps TRBD1 as D (5 bases). V was shortened by 5 bases and J by 0 bases, with 11 bases between the two germline ends. The CDR3 is 15 residues long. Germline CDR1 reads SGHVS; CDR2 reads FNYEAQ. The CDR3 here is CASSTDQGSGNTIYF. CDR3 in DNA: TGTGCCAGCAGCACAGATCAGGGCTCTGGAAACACCATATATTTT.

This clone showed up just once. The chain joins TRBV5-1 to TRBJ2-5; D gene uncertain. Deletions cut 0 bases from V and 2 bases from J, with 5 bases between. The CDR3 consists of 13 residues. Germline assignment: CDR1 SGHRS and CDR2 YFSETQ. The CDR3 spells CASSLEAQETQYF. DNA of the CDR3: TGCGCCAGCAGCTTGGAAGCACAAGAGACCCAGTACTTC.

This chain links TRBV20-1 with TRBJ2-3; D may be TRBD1 (6 bases). Trimming pared 5 bases from V and 7 bases from J, leaving 10 bases between. The CDR3 contains 11 residues. Germline V CDR1 and CDR2: DFQATT, SNEGSKA (reference sequence). This CDR3 is CSAQDSHTQYF. The CDR3 DNA follows: TGCAGTGCTCAGGACAGCCATACGCAGTATTTT.

The V gene is TRBV21-1, the J gene TRBJ2-1; the tabulated D call, TRBD1, remains unverified against the DNA. TRBV21-1 represents a pseudogene. The CDR3 is made up of 15 amino acids. Here the CDR3 reads CASSKGRHRHNEQFF. The CDR3 DNA reads TGTGCCAGCAGCAAAGGGCGTCACAGACACAATGAGCAGTTCTTC.

This rearrangement joins TRBV4-1 to TRBJ2-7, with D possibly being TRBD1 (6 bases). Germline assignment: CDR1 MGHRA and CDR2 YSYEKL. This CDR3 region has 15 residues. Trimming pared 4 bases from V and 0 bases from J, leaving 13 bases between. The CDR3 region has the DNA TGCGCCAGCAGCCCCTACAGGGCCAGCTCCTACGAGCAGTACTTC. Protein sequence: CASSPYRASSYEQYF.

This chain connects TRBV5-5 to TRBJ1-1; D remains unclear. V dropped 3 bases and J dropped 6 bases, with 18 bases sitting between them. There are 15 residues in the CDR3. CDR1 is SGHKS and CDR2 is YYEKEE in the germline V gene (reference sequence). The CDR3 region is CASSWEGLNGAEAFF. CDR3 sequence (DNA): TGTGCCAGCAGCTGGGAAGGCCTTAACGGGGCTGAAGCTTTCTTT.

This sequence joins TRBV6-1 and TRBJ2-3; D possibly corresponds to TRBD2 (6 bases). The CDR3 totals 13 residues. Per germline, CDR1 MNHNS and CDR2 SASEGT. The V end was cut by 4 bases, the J end by 7 bases, with 12 bases between. The CDR3 spells CASSATSRNTQYF. CDR3 DNA: TGTGCCAGCAGTGCTACTAGCAGAAATACGCAGTATTTT.